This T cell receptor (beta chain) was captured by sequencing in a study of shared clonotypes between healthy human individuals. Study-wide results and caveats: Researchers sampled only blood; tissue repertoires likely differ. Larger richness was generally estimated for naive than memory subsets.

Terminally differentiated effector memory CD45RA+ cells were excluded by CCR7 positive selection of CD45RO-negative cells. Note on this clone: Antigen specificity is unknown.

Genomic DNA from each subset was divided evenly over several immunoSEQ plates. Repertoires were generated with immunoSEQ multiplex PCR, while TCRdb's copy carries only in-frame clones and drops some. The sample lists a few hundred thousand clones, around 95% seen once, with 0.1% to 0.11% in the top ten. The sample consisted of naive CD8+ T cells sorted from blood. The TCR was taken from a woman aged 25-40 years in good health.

CDR3 protein: CASSPSGWGEAFF. The CDR3 region has the DNA TGTGCCAGCAGCCCCTCGGGCTGGGGAGAAGCTTTCTTT. This chain joins TRBV16 and TRBJ1-1; D not certain. The CDR3 spans 13 residues. Germline-derived CDR1 and CDR2 are KGHSY and FQNENV. V shed 4 bases and J shed 8 bases, with 14 bases lying between them.